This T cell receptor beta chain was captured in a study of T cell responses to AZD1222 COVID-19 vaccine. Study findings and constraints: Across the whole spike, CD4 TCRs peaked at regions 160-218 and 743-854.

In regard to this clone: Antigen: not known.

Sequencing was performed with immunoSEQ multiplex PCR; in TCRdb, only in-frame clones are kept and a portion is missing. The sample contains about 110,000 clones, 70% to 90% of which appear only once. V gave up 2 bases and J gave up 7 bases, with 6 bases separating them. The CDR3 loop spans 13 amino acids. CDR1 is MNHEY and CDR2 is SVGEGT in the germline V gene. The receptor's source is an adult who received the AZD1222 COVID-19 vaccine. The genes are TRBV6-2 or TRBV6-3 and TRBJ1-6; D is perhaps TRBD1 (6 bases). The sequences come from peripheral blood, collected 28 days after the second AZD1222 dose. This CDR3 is CASSYQGNSPLHF. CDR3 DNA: TGTGCCAGCAGTTACCAGGGGAATTCACCCCTCCACTTT.